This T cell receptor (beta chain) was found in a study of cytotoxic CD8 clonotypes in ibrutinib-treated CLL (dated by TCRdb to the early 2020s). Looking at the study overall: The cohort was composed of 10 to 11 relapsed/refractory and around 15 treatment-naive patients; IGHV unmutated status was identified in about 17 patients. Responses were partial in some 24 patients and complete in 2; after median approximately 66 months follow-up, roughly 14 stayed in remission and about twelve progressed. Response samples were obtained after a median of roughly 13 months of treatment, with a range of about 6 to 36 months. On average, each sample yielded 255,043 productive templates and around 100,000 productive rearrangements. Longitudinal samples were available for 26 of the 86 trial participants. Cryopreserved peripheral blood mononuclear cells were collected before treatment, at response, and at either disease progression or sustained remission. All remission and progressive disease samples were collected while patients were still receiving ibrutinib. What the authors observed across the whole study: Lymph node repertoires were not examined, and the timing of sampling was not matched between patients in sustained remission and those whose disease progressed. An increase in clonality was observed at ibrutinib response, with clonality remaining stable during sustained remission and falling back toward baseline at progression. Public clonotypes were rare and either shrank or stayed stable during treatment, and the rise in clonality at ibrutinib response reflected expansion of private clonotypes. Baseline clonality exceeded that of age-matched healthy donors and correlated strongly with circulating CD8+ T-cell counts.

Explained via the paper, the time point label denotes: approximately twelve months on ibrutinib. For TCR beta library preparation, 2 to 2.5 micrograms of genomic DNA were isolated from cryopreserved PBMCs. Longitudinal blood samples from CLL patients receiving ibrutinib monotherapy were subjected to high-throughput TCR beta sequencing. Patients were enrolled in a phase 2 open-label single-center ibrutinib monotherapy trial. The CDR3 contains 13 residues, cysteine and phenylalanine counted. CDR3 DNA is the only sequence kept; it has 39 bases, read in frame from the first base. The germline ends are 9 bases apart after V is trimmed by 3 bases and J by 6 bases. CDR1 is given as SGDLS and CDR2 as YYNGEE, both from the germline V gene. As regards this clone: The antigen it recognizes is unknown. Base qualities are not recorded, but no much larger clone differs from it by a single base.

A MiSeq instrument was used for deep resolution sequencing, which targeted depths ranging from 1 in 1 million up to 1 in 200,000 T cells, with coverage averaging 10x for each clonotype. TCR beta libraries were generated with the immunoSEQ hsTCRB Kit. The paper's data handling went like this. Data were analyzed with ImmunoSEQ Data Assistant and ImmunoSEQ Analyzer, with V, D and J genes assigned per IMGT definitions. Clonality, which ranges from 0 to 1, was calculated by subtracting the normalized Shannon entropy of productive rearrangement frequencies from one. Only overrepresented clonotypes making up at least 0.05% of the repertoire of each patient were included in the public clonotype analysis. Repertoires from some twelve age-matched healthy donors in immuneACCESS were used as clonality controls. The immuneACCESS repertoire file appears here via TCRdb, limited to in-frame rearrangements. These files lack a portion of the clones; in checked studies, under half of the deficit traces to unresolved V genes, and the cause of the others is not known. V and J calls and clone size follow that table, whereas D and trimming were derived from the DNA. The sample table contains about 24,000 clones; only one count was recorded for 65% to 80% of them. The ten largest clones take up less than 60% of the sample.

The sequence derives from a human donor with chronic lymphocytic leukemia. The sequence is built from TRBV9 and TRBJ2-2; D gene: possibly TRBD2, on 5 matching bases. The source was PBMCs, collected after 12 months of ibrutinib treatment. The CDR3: CASSARGPGELFF. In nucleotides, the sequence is TGTGCCAGCAGCGCTCGAGGGCCCGGGGAGCTGTTTTTT.